The 7 T cell receptor beta chains given below trace back to one sample, sequenced in a study of vaccination and CD4 T cells after COVID-19 (dated by TCRdb to 2022 to 2024). Taken with the paper, the label for treatment or condition translates to: roughly ten-day PBMC culture with coronavirus spike peptide pools or control peptides (ViraFEST assay). Library method: PCR. Sequencing relied on an Illumina iSeq 100. TCR sequencing of DNA from cultured CD4+ T cells used the Oncomine TCR Beta short-read assay at the Johns Hopkins FTIC core. TCRdb handled the public reads itself, with Q25 trimming in fastp and clone calling in MiXCR, and kept productive beta chains. All rows with the same CDR3 protein become a single entry with the most common DNA and genes. The table for this sample lists 6,600 or so distinct CDR3 sequences; 32% of them were counted only once. The ten top clones hold more than 10% of the sample.

Which antigens these TCRs recognize remains unknown. The sample consisted of CD4+ T cells from blood, cultured in vitro, taken after SARS-CoV-2 vaccination. The receptors stem from a human donor who had recovered from COVID-19.

This clonotype was recorded only once. The chain links TRBV6-2 or TRBV6-3 to TRBJ2-7, with 13 bases that match TRBD2. CDR1 is MNHEY, CDR2 SVGEGT, per germline. V shed 6 bases, J shed 2 bases, and the junction held 4 bases outside the gene matches. The CDR3 totals 15 residues. As DNA, the CDR3 is TGTGCCAGCAGCCGGACTAGCGGGAGTACCTACGAGCAGTACTTC. This sequence encodes CASSRTSGSTYEQYF.

The chain recombines TRBV20-1 with TRBJ2-1; 15 nucleotides agree with TRBD2. The junction had 12 bases not matched to a gene; V was cut back by 5 bases and J by 10 bases. Germline V gives CDR1 DFQATT, CDR2 SNEGSKA (reference sequence). The CDR3 loop spans 16 amino acids. The CDR3 region is CSALSPGLAGGREQFF. The CDR3 nucleotides are TGCAGTGCTCTAAGCCCGGGACTAGCGGGAGGCAGGGAGCAGTTCTTC.

This clonotype was seen a handful of times. The gene calls are TRBV20-1 and TRBJ2-3; D might be TRBD2 (7 bases). The CDR3 length is 16 residues. Germline CDR1 DFQATT, CDR2 SNEGSKA (reference sequence). The V end was cut by 5 bases, the J end by 3 bases, with 21 bases between. CDR3 in amino acids: CSAPMQGTIRTDTQYF. In nucleotides, the CDR3 is TGCAGTGCTCCTATGCAGGGGACTATAAGGACAGATACGCAGTATTTT.

This clonotype has only a few counts. V usage is TRBV7-9 and J usage is TRBJ2-5, with D tentatively TRBD1 or TRBD2 (5 bases each). This CDR3 is 13 amino acids long. Trimming took 1 base from V and 5 from J, leaving 8 bases between them. Germline V gene lookup returns CDR1 SEHNR and CDR2 FQNEAQ (reference sequence). The CDR3, as DNA: TGTGCCAGCAGCTTAGGGGGGACCGAGACCCAGTACTTC. Its translation: CASSLGGTETQYF.

There are a few counts of this clonotype. The chain couples TRBV28 to TRBJ1-5; tentatively, D is TRBD1 (5 bases). CDR1 and CDR2 (germline): MDHEN, SYDVKM. Trimming took 2 bases from V and 3 from J, leaving 8 bases between them. The CDR3 covers 14 residues. The CDR3 loop reads CASSLRGTNQPQHF. In nucleotides, the CDR3 is TGTGCCAGCAGTTTACGGGGGACCAATCAGCCCCAGCATTTT.

The chain carries TRBV27 and TRBJ2-7; 7 positions agree with TRBD2. The germline CDR1 and CDR2 sequences are MNHEY and SMNVEV (reference sequence). There are 16 residues in the CDR3. V was clipped by 5 bases and J by 0 bases; unmatched bases: 10. The CDR3 region has the DNA TGTGCCAGCAGTCCGGGTTGGGGGGGGAACTCCTACGAGCAGTACTTC. Amino acids: CASSPGWGGNSYEQYF.

V gene TRBV20-1 combines with J gene TRBJ1-2; TRBD1 matches at 7 bases. CDR3 length: 14 amino acids. V lost 1 base, J lost 7 bases, and 9 bases stayed unmatched. Germline CDR1 is DFQATT and CDR2 is SNEGSKA (reference sequence). The CDR3 DNA sequence: TGCAGTGCTAGAGCTAGGGGCCAGGGGGGTGGCTACACCTTC. Amino acids: CSARARGQGGGYTF.